Listed below are T cell receptor beta chains from one sample, sequenced in a study of blood T cell repertoires in COVID-19. The assay was immunoSEQ multiplex PCR, and TCRdb's table has in-frame clones only and misses some. The top ten hold 1.6% of the sample, which has 200,000 to 250,000 clones, around 87% seen once. Sequencing was carried out using PBMCs or T cells enriched from blood (not recorded which). These receptors were obtained from a woman aged 45-65 years who had recovered from COVID-19. CDR3s include the opening cysteine and the closing phenylalanine or tryptophan. A D gene is named only where the DNA matches it firmly. Clone sizes are given selectively: once, few, many, or a class where the clone is expanded.

D	V	J	size	CDR3	DNA
.	TRBV12-5	TRBJ2-4	once	CASGFPRGIQYF	TGTGCTAGTGGCTTCCCCAGGGGCATTCAGTACTTC
TRBD2	TRBV6-2/TRBV6-3	TRBJ2-7	.	CASSYSSKGGRGVLYEQYF	TGTGCCAGCAGTTACTCGAGTAAAGGAGGGAGGGGCGTTTTGTACGAGCAGTACTTC
TRBD1	TRBV9	TRBJ2-2	.	CASTGQGGNTGELFF	TGTGCCAGCACAGGACAGGGGGGAAATACCGGGGAGCTGTTTTTT
TRBD1	TRBV18	TRBJ2-2	.	CASSPLTGEAGELFF	TGTGCCAGCTCACCACTGACAGGGGAAGCCGGGGAGCTGTTTTTT
.	TRBV2	TRBJ2-7	once	CASSEGLTYEQYF	TGTGCCAGCAGTGAAGGACTTACCTACGAGCAGTACTTC
.	TRBV7-3	TRBJ2-5	.	CASSPGDRDQETQYF	TGTGCCAGCAGCCCGGGGGACAGAGACCAAGAGACCCAGTACTTC
.	TRBV19	TRBJ2-7	.	CASSQQKASEQYF	TGTGCCAGTAGCCAACAAAAAGCGTCCGAGCAGTACTTC
.	TRBV5-1	TRBJ1-3	.	CASSYDGGPGNTIYF	TGCGCCAGCAGCTACGACGGGGGGCCTGGAAACACCATATATTTT
TRBD2	TRBV7-2	TRBJ2-5	.	CASSGGGAETQYF	TGTGCCAGCAGCGGCGGGGGGGCGGAGACCCAGTACTTC
.	TRBV5-1	TRBJ1-5	.	CASSLVQGGQPQHF	TGCGCCAGCAGCTTGGTCCAGGGAGGTCAGCCCCAGCATTTT
.	TRBV30	TRBJ1-5	.	CAWSVWEGQPQHF	TGTGCCTGGAGTGTCTGGGAGGGTCAGCCCCAGCATTTT
TRBD1	TRBV6-6	TRBJ1-4	.	CASRPQTGACFF	TGTGCCAGCAGGCCCCAGACAGGGGCTTGTTTTTTT
TRBD1	TRBV29-1	TRBJ1-1	.	CSVDRDRGRFFGHTEAFF	TGCAGCGTGGACCGGGACAGGGGGCGTTTTTTTGGCCACACTGAAGCTTTCTTT
.	TRBV3-1/TRBV3-2	TRBJ1-3	.	CASSQAGGGNTIYF	TGTGCCAGCAGCCAAGCGGGAGGTGGAAACACCATATATTTT
TRBD1	TRBV5-8	TRBJ1-5	.	CASSTPAGGWDQPQHF	TGTGCCAGCAGCACTCCAGCAGGGGGCTGGGATCAGCCCCAGCATTTT
TRBD2	TRBV6-5	TRBJ2-3	.	CAISGRARDTQYF	TGTGCCATTTCCGGGAGGGCCAGAGATACGCAGTATTTT
.	TRBV10-3	TRBJ2-2	.	CAISEFMAGVNTGELFF	TGTGCCATCAGTGAGTTTATGGCAGGGGTAAACACCGGGGAGCTGTTTTTT
TRBD1	TRBV24-1	TRBJ1-2	once	CATSDLPGGHGYTF	TGTGCCACCAGTGATTTACCAGGGGGCCATGGCTACACCTTC
TRBD2	TRBV6-5	TRBJ2-1	.	CASTGLAGTRNEQFF	TGTGCCAGCACCGGACTAGCGGGGACAAGGAATGAGCAGTTCTTC
.	TRBV18	TRBJ1-1	.	CASSLTVNTEAFF	TGTGCCAGCTCACTGACAGTGAACACTGAAGCTTTCTTT
TRBD2	TRBV2	TRBJ2-5	.	CASTIGTSAETQYF	TGTGCCAGCACTATCGGGACTAGCGCAGAGACCCAGTACTTC
.	TRBV6-5	TRBJ1-2	.	CASRKTQDNYGYTF	TGTGCCAGCAGGAAGACACAGGATAACTATGGCTACACCTTC
.	TRBV28	TRBJ2-3	.	CASRSGGTDTQYF	TGTGCCAGCAGATCGGGAGGCACAGATACGCAGTATTTT
TRBD1	TRBV2	TRBJ1-1	once	CAVRDRGGGTEAFF	TGTGCCGTACGGGACAGGGGAGGGGGCACTGAAGCTTTCTTT
.	TRBV3-1/TRBV3-2	TRBJ2-5	.	CASDSKGQTQYF	TGTGCCAGCGATTCTAAGGGGCAGACCCAGTACTTC
.	TRBV3-1/TRBV3-2	TRBJ2-7	.	CASSQDHLDYEQYF	TGTGCCAGCAGCCAAGATCATCTAGACTACGAGCAGTACTTC
.	TRBV18	TRBJ1-3	.	CASSDGRRNTIYF	TGTGCCAGCTCGGACGGGCGGAGGAACACCATATATTTT
.	TRBV30	TRBJ2-1	.	CAWAGIDEQFF	TGTGCCTGGGCTGGCATCGATGAGCAGTTCTTC
.	TRBV10-3	TRBJ2-3	few	CAISGAGTGSTDTQYF	TGTGCCATCAGTGGTGCAGGAACAGGGAGCACAGATACGCAGTATTTT
.	TRBV7-9	TRBJ2-1	.	CASSPGGDNEQFF	TGTGCCAGCAGCCCGGGTGGAGACAATGAGCAGTTCTTC
TRBD2	TRBV7-6	TRBJ2-7	.	CASSLTSSGFYEQYF	TGTGCCAGCAGCTTAACCTCTAGCGGATTCTACGAGCAGTACTTC
.	TRBV11-2	TRBJ1-1	.	CASSLVGALAFF	TGTGCCAGCAGCTTAGTTGGGGCTTTAGCTTTCTTT
.	TRBV4-1	TRBJ2-7	few	CASSQTAVSYEQYF	TGCGCCAGCAGCCAGACGGCGGTCTCCTACGAGCAGTACTTC
TRBD2	TRBV5-6	TRBJ2-1	.	CASSLRGRGYNEQFF	TGTGCCAGCAGCTTGCGCGGGAGAGGGTACAATGAGCAGTTCTTC
.	TRBV4-1	TRBJ1-4	few	CASSRSGQPTNEKLFF	TGCGCCAGCAGCCGCAGTGGACAGCCTACTAATGAAAAACTGTTTTTT
.	TRBV7-9	TRBJ2-2	.	CASSLSRGELFF	TGTGCCAGCAGCTTATCCCGCGGGGAGCTGTTTTTT
.	TRBV6-5	TRBJ2-7	.	CASSYSNRIPGSEQYF	TGTGCCAGCAGTTACTCGAATCGCATCCCGGGTAGCGAGCAGTACTTC
TRBD1	TRBV27	TRBJ2-7	.	CASSSFLSNRGTNREQYF	TGTGCCAGCAGTTCTTTCCTCTCTAACAGGGGAACCAATCGGGAGCAGTACTTC
.	TRBV9	TRBJ2-3	once	CASSALSTDTQYF	TGTGCCAGCAGCGCCCTGAGCACAGATACGCAGTATTTT
TRBD2	TRBV4-1	TRBJ2-7	.	CASSQGTSGTYEQYF	TGCGCCAGCAGCCAAGGGACTAGCGGAACCTACGAGCAGTACTTC
TRBD1	TRBV5-6	TRBJ1-6	.	CASSQDRIVSPLHF	TGTGCCAGCAGCCAGGACAGGATTGTTTCACCCCTCCACTTT
TRBD2	TRBV7-9	TRBJ2-2	.	CASSLSGGGANTGELFF	TGTGCCAGCAGCTTATCCGGGGGAGGGGCGAACACCGGGGAGCTGTTTTTT
.	TRBV5-1	TRBJ2-1	once	CASSPDRLRGNEQFF	TGCGCCAGCAGCCCCGACAGGCTTCGAGGGAATGAGCAGTTCTTC
TRBD2	TRBV6-4	TRBJ2-5	.	CASGAFSGRFETQYF	TGTGCCAGCGGAGCTTTTAGCGGGAGGTTCGAGACCCAGTACTTC
.	TRBV7-3	TRBJ2-3	.	CASSPGPGTDTQYF	TGTGCCAGCAGTCCTGGACCGGGGACAGATACGCAGTATTTT
.	TRBV2	TRBJ1-6	.	CASSDQGQGSPLHF	TGTGCCAGCAGTGATCAAGGGCAGGGATCACCCCTCCACTTT
.	TRBV29-1	TRBJ2-1	.	CSVPATGLGNEQFF	TGCAGCGTCCCTGCTACAGGGTTAGGGAATGAGCAGTTCTTC
.	TRBV19	TRBJ2-1	once	CASRDSPGSYNEQFF	TGTGCCAGCCGGGACTCACCAGGCTCCTACAATGAGCAGTTCTTC
TRBD1	TRBV18	TRBJ2-5	.	CASSPRTGEETQYF	TGTGCCAGCTCACCAAGGACAGGGGAAGAGACCCAGTACTTC
TRBD1	TRBV5-1	TRBJ1-1	.	CASSSDRGYSEAFF	TGCGCCAGCAGCTCCGACAGGGGTTATTCTGAAGCTTTCTTT
TRBD2	TRBV7-3	TRBJ2-1	.	CASSISGRSEQFF	TGTGCCAGCAGCATTAGCGGGAGATCTGAGCAGTTCTTC
.	TRBV5-1	TRBJ1-2	.	CASSFTAPANYGYTF	TGCGCCAGCAGCTTTACAGCCCCAGCTAACTATGGCTACACCTTC
.	TRBV6-5	TRBJ2-1	.	CASSPAGGTHNEQFF	TGTGCCAGCAGCCCGGCAGGGGGGACCCACAATGAGCAGTTCTTC
TRBD2	TRBV24-1	TRBJ2-7	.	CATSDRTSGSGSYEQYF	TGTGCCACCAGTGATCGGACTAGCGGGAGCGGCTCCTACGAGCAGTACTTC
.	TRBV9	TRBJ1-1	.	CASSRTGRDTEAFF	TGTGCCAGCAGCCGGACGGGGAGGGACACTGAAGCTTTCTTT
.	TRBV10-3	TRBJ2-1	few	CAISESLGRGAYNEQFF	TGTGCCATCAGTGAGTCGCTGGGCAGGGGGGCATACAATGAGCAGTTCTTC
.	TRBV7-6	TRBJ2-5	.	CASSPWGAGVYF	TGTGCCAGCAGCCCGTGGGGGGCGGGGGTTTACTTC
.	TRBV18	TRBJ1-2	few	CASSPRLQDGYTF	TGTGCCAGCTCACCGAGATTGCAGGATGGCTACACCTTC
TRBD2	TRBV5-1	TRBJ2-1	.	CASSPRLAGGRYNEQFF	TGCGCCAGCAGCCCCCGGCTAGCGGGAGGTCGCTACAATGAGCAGTTCTTC